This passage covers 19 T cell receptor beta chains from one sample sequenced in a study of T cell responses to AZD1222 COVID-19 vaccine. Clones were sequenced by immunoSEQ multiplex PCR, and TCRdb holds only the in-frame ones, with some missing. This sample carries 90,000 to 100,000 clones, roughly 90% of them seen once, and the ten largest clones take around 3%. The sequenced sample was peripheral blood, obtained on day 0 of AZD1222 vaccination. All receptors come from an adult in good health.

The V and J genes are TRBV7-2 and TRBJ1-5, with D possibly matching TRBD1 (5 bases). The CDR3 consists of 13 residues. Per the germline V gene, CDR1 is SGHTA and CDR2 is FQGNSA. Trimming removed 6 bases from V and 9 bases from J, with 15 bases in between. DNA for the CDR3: TGTGCCAGCAGTCGGGACCGTTTAACGCCCCAGCATTTT. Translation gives CASSRDRLTPQHF.

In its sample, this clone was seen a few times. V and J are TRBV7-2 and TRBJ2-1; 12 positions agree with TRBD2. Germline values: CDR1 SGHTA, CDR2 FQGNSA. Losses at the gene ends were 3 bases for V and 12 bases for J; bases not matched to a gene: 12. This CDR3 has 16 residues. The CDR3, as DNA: TGTGCCAGCAGCTTCCGACCCGGGACTAGCGGGCCCAGGCAGTTCTTC. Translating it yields CASSFRPGTSGPRQFF.

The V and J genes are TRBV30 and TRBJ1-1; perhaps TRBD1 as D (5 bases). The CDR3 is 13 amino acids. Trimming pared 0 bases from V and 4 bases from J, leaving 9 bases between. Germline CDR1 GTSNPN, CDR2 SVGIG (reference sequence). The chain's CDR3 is CAWSVRQSTEAFF. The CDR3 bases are TGTGCCTGGAGTGTACGACAGAGCACTGAAGCTTTCTTT.

CDR3 amino acids: CASSLVTGKDGYTF. CDR3 DNA sequence: TGTGCCAGCAGCTTGGTGACAGGGAAGGATGGCTACACCTTC. The V call is TRBV7-8, the J call TRBJ1-2; 7 bases line up with TRBD1. After removal of 3 bases from V and 6 bases from J, the junction contained 7 bases not matched to a gene. The V gene's germline CDR1 is SGHVS and CDR2 FQNEAQ. The CDR3 has 14 residues.

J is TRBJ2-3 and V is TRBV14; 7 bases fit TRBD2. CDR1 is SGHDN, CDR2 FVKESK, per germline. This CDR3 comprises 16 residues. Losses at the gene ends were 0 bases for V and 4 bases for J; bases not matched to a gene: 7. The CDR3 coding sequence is TGTGCCAGCAGCCAAGACAGGCGGGAGATTGCAGATACGCAGTATTTT. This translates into CASSQDRREIADTQYF. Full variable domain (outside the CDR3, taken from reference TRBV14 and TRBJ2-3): EAGVTQFPSHSVIEKGQTVTLRCDPISGHDNLYWYRRVMGKEIKFLLHFVKESKQDESGMPNNRFLAERTGGTYSTLKVQPAELEDSGVYFCASSQDRREIADTQYFGPGTRLTVL.

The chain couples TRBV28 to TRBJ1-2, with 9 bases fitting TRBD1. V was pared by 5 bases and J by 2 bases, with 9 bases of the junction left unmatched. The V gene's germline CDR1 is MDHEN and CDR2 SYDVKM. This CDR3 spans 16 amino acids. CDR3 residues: CASSTLTGGPNYGYTF. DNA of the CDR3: TGTGCCAGCAGTACTCTCACAGGGGGCCCAAACTATGGCTACACCTTC.

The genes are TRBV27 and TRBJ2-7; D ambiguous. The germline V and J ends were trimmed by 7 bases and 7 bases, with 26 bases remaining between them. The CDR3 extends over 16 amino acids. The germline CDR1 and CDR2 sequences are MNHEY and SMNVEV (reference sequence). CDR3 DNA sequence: TGTGCCAGCAAGGGTAAAATTGTAACGAACCTGTGGGAGCAGTACTTC. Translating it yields CASKGKIVTNLWEQYF.

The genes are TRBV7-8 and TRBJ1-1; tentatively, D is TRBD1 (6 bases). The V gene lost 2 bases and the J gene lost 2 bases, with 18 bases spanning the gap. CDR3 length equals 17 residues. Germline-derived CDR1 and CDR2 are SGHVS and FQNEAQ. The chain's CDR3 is CASSLKWGARVNTEAFF. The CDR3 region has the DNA TGTGCCAGCAGCTTAAAATGGGGGGCTAGAGTAAACACTGAAGCTTTCTTT. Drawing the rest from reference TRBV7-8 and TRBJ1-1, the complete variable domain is GAGVSQSPRYKVAKRGQDVALRCDPISGHVSLFWYQQALGQGPEFLTYFQNEAQLDKSGLPSDRFFAERPEGSVSTLKIQRTQQEDSAVYLCASSLKWGARVNTEAFFGQGTRLTVV.

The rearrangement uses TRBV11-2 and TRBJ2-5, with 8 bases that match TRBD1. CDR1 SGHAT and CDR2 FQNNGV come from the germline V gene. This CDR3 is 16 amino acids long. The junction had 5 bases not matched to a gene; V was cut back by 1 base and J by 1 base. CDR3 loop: CASSLGGQALQETQYF. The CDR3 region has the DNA TGTGCCAGCAGCTTAGGGGGACAGGCCCTCCAAGAGACCCAGTACTTC.

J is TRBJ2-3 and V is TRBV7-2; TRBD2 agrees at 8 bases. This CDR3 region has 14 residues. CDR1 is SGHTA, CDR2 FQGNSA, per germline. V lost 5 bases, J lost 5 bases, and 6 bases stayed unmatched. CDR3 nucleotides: TGTGCCAGCAGCCCAACGGGAGGGGGAGATACGCAGTATTTT. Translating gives CASSPTGGGDTQYF. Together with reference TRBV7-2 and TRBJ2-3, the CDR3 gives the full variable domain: GAGVSQSPSNKVTEKGKDVELRCDPISGHTALYWYRQSLGQGLEFLIYFQGNSAPDKSGLPSDRFSAERTGGSVSTLTIQRTQQEDSAVYLCASSPTGGGDTQYFGPGTRLTVL.

CDR3 in DNA: TGTGCCAGCAGTTGGGCCCCCGGGACTACCGACTACGAGCAGTACTTC. Translated, it gives CASSWAPGTTDYEQYF. The chain uses TRBV28 and TRBJ2-7; 7 bases are a match to TRBD2. Germline CDR1 MDHEN, CDR2 SYDVKM. Losses at the gene ends were 4 bases for V and 3 bases for J; bases not matched to a gene: 12. This CDR3 comprises 16 residues.

CDR3 protein: CASGHRGNEQYF. CDR3 DNA sequence: TGTGCCAGCGGGCACAGGGGGAACGAGCAGTACTTC. This chain joins TRBV25-1 and TRBJ2-7; 8 bases are a match to TRBD1. Germline CDR1 reads MGHDK; CDR2 reads SYGVNS. CDR3 length equals 12 residues. V shed 8 bases, J shed 5 bases, and the junction held 5 bases outside the gene matches.

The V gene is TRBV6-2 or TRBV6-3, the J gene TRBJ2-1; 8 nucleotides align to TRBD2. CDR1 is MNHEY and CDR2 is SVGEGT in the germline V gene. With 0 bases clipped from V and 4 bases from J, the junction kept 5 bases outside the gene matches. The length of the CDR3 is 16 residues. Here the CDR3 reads CASSYSSSGRYNEQFF. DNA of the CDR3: TGTGCCAGCAGTTACTCTTCCAGCGGGAGATACAATGAGCAGTTCTTC.

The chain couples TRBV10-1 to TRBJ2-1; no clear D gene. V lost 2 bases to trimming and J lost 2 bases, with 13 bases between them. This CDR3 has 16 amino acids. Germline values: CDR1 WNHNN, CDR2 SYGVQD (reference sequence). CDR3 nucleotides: TGCGCCAGCAGTGAGCCCGACTTGACCGCCTACAATGAGCAGTTCTTC. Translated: CASSEPDLTAYNEQFF.

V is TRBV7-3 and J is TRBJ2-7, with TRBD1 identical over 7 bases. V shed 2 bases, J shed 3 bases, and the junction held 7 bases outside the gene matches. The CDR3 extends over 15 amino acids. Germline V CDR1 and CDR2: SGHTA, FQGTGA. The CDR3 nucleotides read TGTGCCAGCAGCTTATACGCAGGGGGTCTCTACGAGCAGTACTTC. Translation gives CASSLYAGGLYEQYF. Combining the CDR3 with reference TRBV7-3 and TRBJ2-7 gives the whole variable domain GAGVSQTPSNKVTEKGKYVELRCDPISGHTALYWYRQSLGQGPEFLIYFQGTGAADDSGLPNDRFFAVRPEGSVSTLKIQRTERGDSAVYLCASSLYAGGLYEQYFGPGTRLTVT.

CDR3 in amino acids: CASSVSGMAGYTF. The CDR3 DNA is TGTGCCAGCTCAGTATCAGGGATGGCTGGCTACACCTTC. The chain recombines TRBV18 with TRBJ1-2, with D tentatively TRBD1 (5 bases). V was cut by 5 bases and J by 7 bases, with 14 bases left in between. In germline, CDR1 is KGHSH, CDR2 LQKENI. The CDR3 spans 13 residues.

Here the CDR3 reads CASSLYGQGAVSTEAFF. The CDR3 DNA reads TGTGCCAGCAGCTTATATGGGCAAGGGGCCGTGAGCACTGAAGCTTTCTTT. The chain uses TRBV7-6 and TRBJ1-1, with D perhaps matching TRBD1 (5 bases). The CDR3 totals 17 residues. Deletions cut 2 bases from V and 4 bases from J, with 20 bases between. Germline CDR1 reads SGHVS; CDR2 reads FNYEAQ.

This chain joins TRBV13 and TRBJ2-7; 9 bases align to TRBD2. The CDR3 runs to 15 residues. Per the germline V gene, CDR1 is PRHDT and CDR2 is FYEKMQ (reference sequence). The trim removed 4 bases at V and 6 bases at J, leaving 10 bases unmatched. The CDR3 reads CASSSASGTLAEQYF. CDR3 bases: TGTGCCAGCAGCTCGGCTAGCGGGACCCTAGCCGAGCAGTACTTC.

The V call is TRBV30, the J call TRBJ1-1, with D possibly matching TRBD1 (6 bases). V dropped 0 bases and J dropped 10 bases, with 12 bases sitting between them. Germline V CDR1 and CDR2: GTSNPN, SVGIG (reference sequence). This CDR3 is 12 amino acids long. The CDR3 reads CAWSVSQGRAFF. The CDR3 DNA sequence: TGTGCCTGGAGTGTATCACAGGGTCGAGCTTTCTTT.